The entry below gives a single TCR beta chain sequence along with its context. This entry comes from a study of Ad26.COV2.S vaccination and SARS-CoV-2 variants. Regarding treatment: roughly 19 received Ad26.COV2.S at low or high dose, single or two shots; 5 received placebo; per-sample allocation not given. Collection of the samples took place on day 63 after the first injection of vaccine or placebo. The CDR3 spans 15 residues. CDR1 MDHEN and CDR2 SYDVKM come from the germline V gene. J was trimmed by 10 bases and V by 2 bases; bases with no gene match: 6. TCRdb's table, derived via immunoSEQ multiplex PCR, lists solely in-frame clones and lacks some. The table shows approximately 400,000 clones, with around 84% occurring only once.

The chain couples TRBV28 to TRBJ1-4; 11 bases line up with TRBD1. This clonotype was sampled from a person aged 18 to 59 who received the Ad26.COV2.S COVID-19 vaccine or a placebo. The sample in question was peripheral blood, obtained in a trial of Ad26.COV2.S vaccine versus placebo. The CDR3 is CASSLGGQGVRKLFF. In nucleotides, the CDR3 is TGTGCCAGCAGTTTAGGGGGACAGGGGGTAAGAAAACTGTTTTTT.